The 11 T cell receptor beta chains presented below share a single source sample, sequenced in a study of shared clonotypes between healthy human individuals. The protocol was immunoSEQ multiplex PCR, while the TCRdb copy is restricted to in-frame clones and leaves out a portion. Here the sample spans millions of clones, over 90% being singletons. The sequencing input was naive CD4+ T cells from PBMCs. Subset reported: CD45RA+ positively selected. These receptor sequences come from a man between 18 and 35 years old in good health. Some clones in this sample may be carry-over from other donors' samples.

The rearrangement uses TRBV6-1 and TRBJ1-4; no clear D gene. The CDR3 totals 15 residues. Germline-derived CDR1 and CDR2 are MNHNS and SASEGT. Trimming left V 6 bases short and J 5 bases short, with 16 bases between. CDR3 in amino acids: CASRPLRRQNEKLFF. The CDR3 coding sequence is TGTGCCAGCAGGCCCCTCCGCCGACAAAATGAAAAACTGTTTTTT.

This CDR3 reads CASSLTGTESYEQYF. CDR3 sequence (DNA): TGTGCCAGCAGCCTTACCGGGACAGAGTCCTACGAGCAGTACTTC. The rearrangement joins TRBV4-2 to TRBJ2-7, with 7 nucleotides matching TRBD1. J lost 1 base, V lost 4 bases, and 7 bases had no gene match. The V gene's germline CDR1 is LGHNA and CDR2 YNFKEQ. This CDR3 spans 15 amino acids.

CDR3 in amino acids: CASAQGARNEQYF. CDR3 DNA: TGTGCCAGCGCACAGGGGGCGCGGAATGAGCAGTACTTC. This chain links TRBV25-1 with TRBJ2-7; TRBD1 aligns across 9 bases. With V trimmed by 8 bases and J by 7 bases, 9 bases remained unmatched. This CDR3 comprises 13 residues. Looked up from germline, CDR1 is MGHDK and CDR2 is SYGVNS.

This rearrangement joins TRBV11-2 to TRBJ2-2; 9 bases agree with TRBD2. The CDR3 is made up of 18 amino acids. V lost 5 bases and J lost 8; bases outside the gene matches: 18. Germline values: CDR1 SGHAT, CDR2 FQNNGV. The CDR3 loop reads CASSPGLAPNLLPGELFF. The CDR3, as DNA: TGTGCCAGCAGCCCGGGACTAGCTCCAAATCTCCTACCAGGGGAGCTGTTTTTT.

The V gene is TRBV19, the J gene TRBJ2-7; D gene unclear. Trimming took off 5 bases at V and 6 bases at J, with 17 bases between the two ends. This CDR3 has 14 amino acids. Germline CDR1 and CDR2: LNHDA and SQIVND (reference sequence). The CDR3 reads CASSAFSRLTEQYF. In nucleotides, the CDR3 is TGTGCCAGTAGTGCCTTTTCTAGACTCACCGAGCAGTACTTC.

This chain joins TRBV7-9 and TRBJ2-1; D unclear. The V end lost 3 bases, the J end lost 6 bases, and 15 bases lay between the germline ends. There are 15 residues in the CDR3. Germline loops: CDR1 SEHNR, CDR2 FQNEAQ (reference sequence). Written as DNA, the CDR3 is TGTGCCAGCAGCTTGACGTCGGGTCCGTTCAATGAGCAGTTCTTC. As protein: CASSLTSGPFNEQFF.

CDR3 DNA: TGTGCCAGCAGCTTAAGTAGGGGACAGCCCCAGCATTTT. Its translation is CASSLSRGQPQHF. The V call is TRBV7-3, the J call TRBJ1-5; weak D call: TRBD1 (5 bases). Germline V gene lookup returns CDR1 SGHTA and CDR2 FQGTGA. CDR3 size: 13 residues. V was cut by 1 base and J by 7 bases, with 8 bases left in between.

The CDR3 protein is CSVVLAPSYNEQFF. CDR3 nucleotides: TGCAGCGTCGTACTAGCGCCCTCCTACAATGAGCAGTTCTTC. J is TRBJ2-1 and V is TRBV29-1; 7 bases line up with TRBD2. In germline, CDR1 is SQVTM, CDR2 ANQGSEA. The CDR3 totals 14 residues. Trimming removed 6 bases from V and 0 bases from J; junction bases left unmatched: 5.

V is TRBV7-2 and J is TRBJ1-5, with D perhaps matching TRBD1 (5 bases). Germline values: CDR1 SGHTA, CDR2 FQGNSA. The CDR3 loop spans 16 amino acids. V was pared by 3 bases and J by 3 bases, with 15 bases between. CDR3 sequence reads: CASSFLGQGNNQPQHF. CDR3 DNA: TGTGCCAGCAGCTTTTTAGGGCAGGGCAACAATCAGCCCCAGCATTTT.

V is TRBV6-6 and J is TRBJ1-1; D gene ambiguous. V shed 5 bases and J shed 8 bases, with 9 bases lying between them. CDR3 size: 11 residues. Germline V CDR1 and CDR2: MNHNY, SVGAGI (reference sequence). The CDR3 sequence is CASSRAGEAFF. CDR3 bases: TGTGCCAGCAGTAGGGCGGGGGAAGCTTTCTTT.

CDR3 sequence (DNA): TGTGCCATCAGTGAGTCGAAGGCTAGCCCGGGCGAGCAGTACTTC. It encodes CAISESKASPGEQYF. The rearrangement links TRBV10-3 to TRBJ2-7, with D perhaps TRBD2 (5 bases). There are 15 residues in the CDR3. Per germline, CDR1 ENHRY and CDR2 SYGVKD. The ends were cut back, 0 bases at V and 6 bases at J, with 15 bases in the middle.